Sequencing of this T cell receptor (beta chain) was carried out in a study of cytomegalovirus exposure and HLA in healthy donors. Study-wide results and caveats: The availability of immune exposure information extended only to CMV serostatus.

About this clone itself: Its antigen remains unidentified.

The PCR used 60 Vbeta and 13 Jbeta primers. Profiling relied on immunoSEQ multiplex PCR, and the TCRdb table lists in-frame clones only, not all of them. The sample has around 150,000 clones, about 64% seen once. The receptor's source is a woman aged 55-69 years in good health and CMV-seropositive. The material sequenced was PBMCs.

The CDR3: CASSLVGAAMNTEAFF. The CDR3 DNA reads as TGCGCCAGCAGCTTGGTAGGTGCGGCCATGAACACTGAAGCTTTCTTT. The V and J genes are TRBV5-1 and TRBJ1-1; unclear D gene. The germline V and J ends were trimmed by 0 bases and 0 bases, with 12 bases remaining between them. The CDR3 is 16 residues long. From germline, CDR1 is SGHRS and CDR2 YFSETQ.